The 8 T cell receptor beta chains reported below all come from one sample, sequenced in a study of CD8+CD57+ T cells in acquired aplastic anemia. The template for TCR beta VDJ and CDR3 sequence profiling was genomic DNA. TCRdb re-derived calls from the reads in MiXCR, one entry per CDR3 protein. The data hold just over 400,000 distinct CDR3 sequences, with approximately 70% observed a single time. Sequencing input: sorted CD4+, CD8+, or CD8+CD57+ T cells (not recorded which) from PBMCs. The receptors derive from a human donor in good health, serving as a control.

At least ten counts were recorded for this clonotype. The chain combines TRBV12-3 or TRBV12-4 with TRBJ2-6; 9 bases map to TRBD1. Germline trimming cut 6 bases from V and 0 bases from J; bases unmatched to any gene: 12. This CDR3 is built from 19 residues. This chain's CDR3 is CASSLTRRTGVSGANVLTF. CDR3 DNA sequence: TGTGCCAGCAGCCTTACCCGAAGGACAGGGGTCTCTGGGGCCAACGTCCTGACTTTC.

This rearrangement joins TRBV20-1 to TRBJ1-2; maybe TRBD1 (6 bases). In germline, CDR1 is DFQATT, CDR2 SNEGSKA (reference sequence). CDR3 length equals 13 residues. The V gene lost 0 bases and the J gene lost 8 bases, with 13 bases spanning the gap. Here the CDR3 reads CSARDPTGSGYTF. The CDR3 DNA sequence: TGCAGTGCTAGAGATCCGACAGGCTCCGGCTACACCTTC.

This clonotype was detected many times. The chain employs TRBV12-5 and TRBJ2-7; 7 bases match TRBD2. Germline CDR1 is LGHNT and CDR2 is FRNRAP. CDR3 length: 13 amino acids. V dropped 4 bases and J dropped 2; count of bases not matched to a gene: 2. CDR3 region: CASGSRGAYEQYF. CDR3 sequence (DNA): TGTGCTAGTGGTTCCCGGGGGGCCTACGAGCAGTACTTC.

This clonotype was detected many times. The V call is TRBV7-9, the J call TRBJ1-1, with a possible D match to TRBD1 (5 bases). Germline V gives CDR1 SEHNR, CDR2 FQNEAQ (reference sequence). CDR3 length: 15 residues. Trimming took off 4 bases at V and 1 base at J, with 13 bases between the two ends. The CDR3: CASSSGLRQNTEAFF. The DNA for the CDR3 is TGTGCCAGCAGCTCAGGGCTAAGACAGAACACTGAAGCTTTCTTT.

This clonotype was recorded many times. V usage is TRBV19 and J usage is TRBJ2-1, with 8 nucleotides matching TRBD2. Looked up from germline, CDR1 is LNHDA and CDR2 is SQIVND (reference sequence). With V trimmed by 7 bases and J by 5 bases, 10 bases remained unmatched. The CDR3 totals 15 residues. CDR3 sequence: CASNPLAGGNNEQFF. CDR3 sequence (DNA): TGTGCCAGTAATCCACTGGCGGGGGGTAACAATGAGCAGTTCTTC.

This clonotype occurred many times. CDR3 sequence: CASSLWGAGNHEQYF. DNA of the CDR3: TGTGCCAGCAGTTTGTGGGGGGCTGGGAACCACGAGCAGTACTTC. The chain recombines TRBV12-3 or TRBV12-4 with TRBJ2-7; perhaps D is TRBD1 or TRBD2 (6 bases each). This CDR3 comprises 15 residues. V lost 3 bases, J lost 5 bases, and 17 bases lay in between.

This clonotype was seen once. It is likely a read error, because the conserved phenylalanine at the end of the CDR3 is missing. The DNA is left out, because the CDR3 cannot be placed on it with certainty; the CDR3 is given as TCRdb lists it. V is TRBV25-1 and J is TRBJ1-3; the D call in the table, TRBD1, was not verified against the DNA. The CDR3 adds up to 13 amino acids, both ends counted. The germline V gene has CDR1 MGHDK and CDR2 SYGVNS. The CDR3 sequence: CASSEPPRDIIYR.

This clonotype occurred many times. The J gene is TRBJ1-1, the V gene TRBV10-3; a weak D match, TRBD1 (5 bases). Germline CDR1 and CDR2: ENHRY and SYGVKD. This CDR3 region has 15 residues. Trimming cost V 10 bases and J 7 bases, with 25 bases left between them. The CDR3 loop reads CATTPDSGTWIEAFF. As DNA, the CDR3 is TGTGCCACCACCCCTGATTCCGGGACGTGGATTGAAGCTTTCTTT.